The sequence of this T cell receptor (beta chain) was determined in a study of CD8+ T cells in alopecia areata. Study context: Treated patients received oral tofacitinib, 5 to 10 mg twice daily. Study conclusions and caveats: For lesional scalp, especially alopecia totalis/universalis, clonality was higher than in normal scalp.

Germline V gives CDR1 LGHNA, CDR2 YSLEER. Trimming stripped 0 bases from V and 5 bases from J, with 13 bases between. The CDR3 is made up of 15 amino acids. Treatment described: oral pan-JAK inhibitor, 5-10 mg twice daily. Notes on this clone: Antigen specificity is unknown.

It was cDNA, reverse transcribed from extracted RNA, that served as the sequencing template. Sequenced by immunoSEQ multiplex PCR; TCRdb stores in-frame clones only, minus some. Altogether some 170,000 clones are present, 50% to 65% being singletons, with the ten largest covering 11%. This specimen consisted of CD8+ T cells sorted from blood, obtained at week 24, from a patient treated with tofacitinib. The chain joins TRBV4-3 to TRBJ2-5, with D hard to call. The receptor's source is a human donor with alopecia areata. CDR3 DNA: TGCGCCAGCAGCCAAGATGAGGCGTTTCGGGAGACCCAGTACTTC. Translation: CASSQDEAFRETQYF.